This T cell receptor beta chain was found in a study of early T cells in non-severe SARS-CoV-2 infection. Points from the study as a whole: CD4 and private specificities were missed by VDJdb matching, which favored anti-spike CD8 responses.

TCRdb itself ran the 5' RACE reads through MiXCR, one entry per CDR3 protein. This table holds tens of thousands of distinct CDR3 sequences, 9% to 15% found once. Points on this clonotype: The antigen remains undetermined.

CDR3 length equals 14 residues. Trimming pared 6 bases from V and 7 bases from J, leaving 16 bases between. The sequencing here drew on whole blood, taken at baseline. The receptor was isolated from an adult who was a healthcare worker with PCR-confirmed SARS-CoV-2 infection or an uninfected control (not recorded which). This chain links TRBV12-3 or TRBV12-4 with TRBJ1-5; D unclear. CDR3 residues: CASSRTEMGQPQHF. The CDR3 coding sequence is TGTGCCAGCAGCCGTACAGAGATGGGGCAGCCCCAGCATTTT.